Sequencing of this T cell receptor (beta chain) was carried out in a study of T-cell memory formation after mild COVID-19. As for the study in general: Largely donor-specific sequence clusters came from a couple of donors.

Each CDR3 protein is one row after TCRdb ran MiXCR on the 5' RACE reads. The sample has approximately 270,000 distinct CDR3 sequences, 15% to 20% seen once. V dropped 4 bases and J dropped 1 base, with 10 bases sitting between them. The CDR3 length is 15 residues. This clonotype appeared a few times. The antigen is unknown. General study results and limits: The pre-infection memory compartment contained some responding clones, suggesting cross-reactive memory joined. Mainly CM and EM harbored the contracting CD4+ clones; mainly EMRA harbored the CD8+ ones.

Source material: PBMCs or a T cell subset sorted from them (not recorded which). J is TRBJ2-2 and V is TRBV12-3 or TRBV12-4; D is uncertain. This sequence was found in a man aged 18 to 29 who had mild COVID-19 (a few samples of this study predate the infection). Cell type and time point are not known. This CDR3 reads CASSSTDENTGELFF. The CDR3 DNA reads TGTGCCAGCAGTTCCACGGACGAGAACACCGGGGAGCTGTTTTTT.